What follows is one TCR beta chain and its context. Its antigen is still unknown. CTLA-4 blockade with ipilimumab, together with focal radiation, was given to patients with chemo-refractory metastatic non-small-cell lung cancer. TCRdb keeps only in-frame clones here, not all; method: immunoSEQ multiplex PCR. In the table there are about 39,000 clones, approximately 75% of which are singletons. The data are from a study of radiotherapy plus CTLA-4 blockade in lung cancer. The wider study: Objective responses were seen in around 19% of patients, disease control in 25% to 35%.

Overall study results and limits: The study found tumor-derived TCR clones expanded in blood after radiotherapy plus ipilimumab. Interferon-beta, together with early blood T cell clone dynamics, reportedly best predicted response.

The source material was peripheral blood, sampled from a patient treated with radiotherapy plus ipilimumab. The TCR sequence derives from a human donor with non-small cell lung cancer that progressed on radiotherapy plus ipilimumab.

CDR3 in DNA: TGTGCCAGCAGTTACTCAGGGAGGAACACTGAAGCTTTCTTT. Its protein product is CASSYSGRNTEAFF. The rearrangement joins TRBV6-5 to TRBJ1-1; D is unresolved. Germline loops: CDR1 MNHEY, CDR2 SVGAGI. V lost 0 bases and J lost 1, with 6 bases in between. The CDR3 sequence is 14 residues long.